This T cell receptor beta chain was observed in a study of T-cell reconstitution after alpha-beta-depleted transplantation in children. V was clipped by 3 bases and J by 3 bases; unmatched bases: 9. The CDR3 spans 17 residues. The germline CDR1 and CDR2 sequences are KGHDR and SFDVKD. TCRbeta library construction was performed incorporating unique molecular identifiers. TCRdb used MiXCR to reprocess the PCR reads, holding one entry per CDR3 protein. The data show hundreds of thousands of distinct CDR3 sequences, around 16% seen once. This clonotype originated in a human donor who donated a stem cell graft to a child with acute myeloid leukemia. This chain joins TRBV24-1 and TRBJ2-3; TRBD1 matches 9 bases. The sequences come from PBMCs from the stem cell graft donor, collected from the stem cell graft. CDR3 sequence (DNA): TGTGCCACCAGTGATCAAAAGGGACAGGGAGGGACAGATACGCAGTATTTT. Encoded protein: CATSDQKGQGGTDTQYF.